One sample yielded the 11 T cell receptor beta chains listed below, sequenced in a study of CD8+ T cells in alopecia areata. RNA was isolated and reverse transcribed to cDNA, the sequencing template. Profiling relied on immunoSEQ multiplex PCR, and the TCRdb table lists in-frame clones only, not all of them. The data hold approximately 280,000 clones, with 55% to 70% observed a single time. Described treatment: oral pan-JAK inhibitor, 5-10 mg twice daily. The material sequenced was CD4+ T cells sorted from blood, taken at week 24, from a patient treated with tofacitinib. The receptor set was obtained from a human donor with alopecia areata.

V usage is TRBV5-1 and J usage is TRBJ2-7, with 7 bases fitting TRBD2. CDR3 length: 14 residues. J was trimmed by 2 bases and V by 3 bases; bases with no gene match: 5. The germline CDR1 and CDR2 sequences are SGHRS and YFSETQ. CDR3 nucleotides: TGCGCCAGCAGCTCTACTAGCGCAACCTACGAGCAGTACTTC. It translates to CASSSTSATYEQYF. The full variable domain, in which reference TRBV5-1 and TRBJ2-7 provide the parts outside the CDR3, is KAGVTQTPRYLIKTRGQQVTLSCSPISGHRSVSWYQQTPGQGLQFLFEYFSETQRNKGNFPGRFSGRQFSNSRSEMNVSTLELGDSALYLCASSSTSATYEQYFGPGTRLTVT.

The chain carries TRBV6-1 and TRBJ1-3; a weak D match, TRBD1 (5 bases). Germline V lookup: CDR1 MNHNS, CDR2 SASEGT. This CDR3 is built from 15 residues. The V gene lost 7 bases and the J gene lost 9 bases, with 22 bases spanning the gap. CDR3 region: CASTDMGTYVSTIYF. CDR3 coding DNA: TGTGCCAGCACCGACATGGGGACCTATGTGAGCACCATATATTTT.

This clone was counted a few times. J is TRBJ1-2 and V is TRBV28; 7 nucleotides line up with TRBD1. This CDR3 is built from 14 residues. With V trimmed by 4 bases and J by 4 bases, 6 bases remained unmatched. Germline V CDR1 and CDR2: MDHEN, SYDVKM. The CDR3 nucleotides read TGTGCCAGCAGTTCCGACAGGGCTTTCTATGGCTACACCTTC. It is translated as CASSSDRAFYGYTF.

This chain joins TRBV11-1 and TRBJ2-7; D uncertain. V gave up 1 base and J gave up 2 bases, with 15 bases separating them. Germline V CDR1 and CDR2: SGHAT, FQDESV (reference sequence). The CDR3 covers 16 residues. CDR3 region: CASSLDGGVTPYEQYF. As DNA, the CDR3 is TGTGCCAGCAGCTTAGACGGCGGAGTCACCCCCTACGAGCAGTACTTC.

This chain uses TRBV9 with TRBJ2-6; D is unresolved. The V and J ends lost 3 bases and 1 base respectively, with 8 bases between them. Germline values: CDR1 SGDLS, CDR2 YYNGEE. The length of the CDR3 is 15 residues. CDR3 DNA: TGTGCCAGCAGCGGTACAAGATCTGGGGCCAACGTCCTGACTTTC. This translates into CASSGTRSGANVLTF.

Only a few counts were recorded for this clone. The chain has TRBV19 and TRBJ2-7, with 7 bases that match TRBD1. V shed 5 bases and J 3 bases; nucleotides not matched to a gene: 10. The germline V gene has CDR1 LNHDA and CDR2 SQIVND (reference sequence). The CDR3 runs to 15 residues. CDR3 sequence: CASSPRRTGDYEQYF. The CDR3 bases are TGTGCCAGTAGTCCCCGACGGACAGGTGACTACGAGCAGTACTTC.

This clone was detected many times. The chain carries TRBV7-3 and TRBJ2-2; the D is unclear. The germline gives CDR1 SGHTA, CDR2 FQGTGA. V dropped 4 bases and J dropped 0 bases, with 3 bases sitting between them. The CDR3 covers 13 residues. The CDR3 nucleotides read TGTGCCAGCAGCTCCCCGAACACCGGGGAGCTGTTTTTT. Translation gives CASSSPNTGELFF.

This rearrangement joins TRBV9 to TRBJ1-1, with a weak D call TRBD1 (5 bases). Germline-derived CDR1 and CDR2 are SGDLS and YYNGEE. The CDR3 consists of 13 residues. The V gene lost 0 bases and the J gene lost 4 bases, with 7 bases spanning the gap. The CDR3 loop reads CASSVGGTTEAFF. CDR3 DNA sequence: TGTGCCAGCAGCGTAGGGGGGACCACTGAAGCTTTCTTT.

A single count supports this clone. V and J are TRBV10-3 and TRBJ2-5, with 11 bases matching TRBD1. In germline, CDR1 is ENHRY, CDR2 SYGVKD. CDR3 length equals 13 residues. V was clipped by 10 bases and J by 5 bases; unmatched bases: 6. The CDR3 region has the DNA TGTGCCACCCGGACAGGGGGCGCGGAGACCCAGTACTTC. Protein product: CATRTGGAETQYF.

The chain carries TRBV7-9 and TRBJ1-1; D may be TRBD1 (5 bases). The CDR3 runs to 14 residues. CDR1 is SEHNR and CDR2 is FQNEAQ in the germline V gene (reference sequence). Deletions cut 5 bases from V and 5 bases from J, with 15 bases between. The CDR3 spells CASSGAARRTEAFF. CDR3 DNA: TGTGCCAGCAGCGGGGCAGCGAGGAGAACTGAAGCTTTCTTT.

The genes are TRBV9 and TRBJ2-5, with 9 bases matching TRBD1. The CDR3 spans 13 residues. The V gene end was trimmed by 6 bases and the J gene end by 5 bases; junction bases not matched to a gene: 5. Germline V gene data show CDR1 as SGDLS and CDR2 as YYNGEE. CDR3 sequence: CASKGTGTETQYF. CDR3 in DNA: TGTGCCAGCAAAGGGACAGGGACGGAGACCCAGTACTTC.